This T cell receptor (beta chain) was identified during a study of blood T cells in healthy people across ages. Then a second PCR, running about 7 to 11 cycles, was carried out with a sample-barcoded 5' primer and a J-beta primer mix. A single record per CDR3 protein comes from TCRdb applying MiXCR to the 5' RACE reads. Among around 1,700,000 distinct CDR3 sequences listed, 28% were seen once. Total RNA amounts of at least 6 micrograms were extracted per sample. A note on this clonotype: Its antigen is currently unknown.

Broader study findings: TCR beta diversity per million T cells fell roughly linearly with age. Long-lived donors had more naive CD4+ cells and higher diversity than aged donors. PBMCs went unsorted, and a conclusive naive versus antigen-experienced comparison was therefore prevented.

CDR3 length equals 14 residues. The germline V gene encodes CDR1 MDHEN and CDR2 SYDVKM. Losses at the gene ends were 8 bases for V and 4 bases for J; bases not matched to a gene: 10. This receptor was obtained from a woman aged 30 to 39 in good health. Sequences were obtained from blood. J is TRBJ1-1 and V is TRBV28, with 7 bases fitting TRBD1. CDR3 loop: CASGETGLGTEAFF. The CDR3 DNA is TGTGCCAGCGGAGAGACAGGGCTTGGCACTGAAGCTTTCTTT. Looking up the rest from reference TRBV28 and TRBJ1-1 gives the full variable domain: DVKVTQSSRYLVKRTGEKVFLECVQDMDHENMFWYRQDPGLGLRLIYFSYDVKMKEKGDIPEGYSVSREKKERFSLILESASTNQTSMYLCASGETGLGTEAFFGQGTRLTVV.